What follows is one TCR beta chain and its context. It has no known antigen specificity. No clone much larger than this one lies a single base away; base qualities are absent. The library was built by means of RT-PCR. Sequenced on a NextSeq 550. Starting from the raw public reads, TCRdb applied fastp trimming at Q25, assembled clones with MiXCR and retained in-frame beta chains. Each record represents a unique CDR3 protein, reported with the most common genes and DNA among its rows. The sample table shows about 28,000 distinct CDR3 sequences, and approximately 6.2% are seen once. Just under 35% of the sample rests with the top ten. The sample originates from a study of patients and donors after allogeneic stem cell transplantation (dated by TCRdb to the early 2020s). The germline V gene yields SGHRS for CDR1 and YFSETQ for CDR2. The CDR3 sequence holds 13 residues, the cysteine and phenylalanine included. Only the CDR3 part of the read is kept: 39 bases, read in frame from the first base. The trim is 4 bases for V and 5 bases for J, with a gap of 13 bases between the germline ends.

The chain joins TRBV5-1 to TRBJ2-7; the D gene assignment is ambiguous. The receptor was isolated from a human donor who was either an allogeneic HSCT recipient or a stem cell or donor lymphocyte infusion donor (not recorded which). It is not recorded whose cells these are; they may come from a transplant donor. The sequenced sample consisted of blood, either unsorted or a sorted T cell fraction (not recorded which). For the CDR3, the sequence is CASSPTPDNEQYF. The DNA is TGCGCCAGCAGCCCAACACCAGATAACGAGCAGTACTTC.